This T cell receptor beta chain was captured by sequencing in a study of vaccination and CD4 T cells after COVID-19. Study overall: Timing of post-vaccine sample collection was a median around 72 days after dose two, with a range of 14 to 241.

For this clonotype: Antigen unknown.

Once obtained from cultured CD4+ T cells, the DNA was sequenced using the Oncomine TCR Beta short-read assay. Cultures of CD4+ T cells served as the source for extracting genomic DNA. TCRdb processed the PCR reads anew with MiXCR; each CDR3 protein has one entry. The sample holds 9,500 to 11,000 distinct CDR3 sequences; 25% to 30% are singletons and the top ten take 10% to 15%. Stated treatment: approximately nine-day PBMC culture with coronavirus spike peptide pools or control peptides (ViraFEST assay). The collection of CD4+ T cells from the unexposed donor took place before the COVID-19 pandemic (2011-2018). First, ViraFEST expanded antigen-specific T cells with peptide pools, and next it sequenced the TCRs. The length of the CDR3 is 13 residues. CDR1 is ENHRY, CDR2 SYGVKD, per germline. V was cut by 9 bases and J by 10 bases, with 21 bases left in between.

This receptor was taken from a human donor in good health. The chain joins TRBV10-3 to TRBJ1-1; TRBD1 might be the D (5 bases). Sequenced: CD4+ T cells from blood, cultured in vitro. The CDR3 is CAIYGGPPGRAFF. Here the CDR3 DNA reads TGTGCCATTTATGGGGGTCCTCCCGGACGAGCTTTCTTT.